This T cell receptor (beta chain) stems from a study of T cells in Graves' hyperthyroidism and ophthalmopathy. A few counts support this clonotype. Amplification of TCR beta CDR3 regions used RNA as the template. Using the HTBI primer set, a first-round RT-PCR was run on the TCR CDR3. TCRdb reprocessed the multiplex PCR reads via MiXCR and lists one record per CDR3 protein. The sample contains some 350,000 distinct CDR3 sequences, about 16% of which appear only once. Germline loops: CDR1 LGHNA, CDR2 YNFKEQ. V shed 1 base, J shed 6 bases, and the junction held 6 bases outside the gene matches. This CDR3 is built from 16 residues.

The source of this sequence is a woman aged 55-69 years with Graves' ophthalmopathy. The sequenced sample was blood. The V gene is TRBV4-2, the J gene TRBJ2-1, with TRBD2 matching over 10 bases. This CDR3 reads CASSQGTSGVGNEQFF. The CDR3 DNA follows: TGTGCCAGCAGCCAAGGCACTAGCGGGGTCGGCAATGAGCAGTTCTTC.